This T cell receptor (beta chain) stems from a study of blood T cell repertoires in COVID-19. Study in general: Both acute and convalescent COVID-19 samples were obtained from the United States, Italy and Spain. PBMCs, B-cell-depleted T cells, or T cells provided the cDNA or gDNA that made up the material.

Germline lookup yields CDR1 SGHRS and CDR2 YFSETQ. The V end lost 4 bases, the J end lost 9 bases, and 23 bases lay between the germline ends. The CDR3 loop spans 16 amino acids. Methods used by the authors: Estimation of nucleated cell counts relied on the amplification of reference gene primers. Using immunoSEQ multiplex PCR, the repertoire was profiled, and TCRdb retains in-frame clones only, with some absent. D and trimming come from the DNA, and the V and J calls and clone size come from that table. The sample has around 200,000 clones; 80% to 90% are singletons. The sequence was collected from a man aged 50 to 59 with acute or convalescent COVID-19. Source material: peripheral blood. This chain links TRBV5-1 with TRBJ2-1; D is perhaps TRBD2 (7 bases). CDR3 amino acids: CASSVGGGAKDSEQFF. The CDR3 nucleotides are TGCGCCAGCAGCGTTGGTGGGGGGGCGAAGGATAGTGAGCAGTTCTTC. The entire variable domain, with the rest obtained from reference TRBV5-1 and TRBJ2-1, is as follows: KAGVTQTPRYLIKTRGQQVTLSCSPISGHRSVSWYQQTPGQGLQFLFEYFSETQRNKGNFPGRFSGRQFSNSRSEMNVSTLELGDSALYLCASSVGGGAKDSEQFFGPGTRLTVL.